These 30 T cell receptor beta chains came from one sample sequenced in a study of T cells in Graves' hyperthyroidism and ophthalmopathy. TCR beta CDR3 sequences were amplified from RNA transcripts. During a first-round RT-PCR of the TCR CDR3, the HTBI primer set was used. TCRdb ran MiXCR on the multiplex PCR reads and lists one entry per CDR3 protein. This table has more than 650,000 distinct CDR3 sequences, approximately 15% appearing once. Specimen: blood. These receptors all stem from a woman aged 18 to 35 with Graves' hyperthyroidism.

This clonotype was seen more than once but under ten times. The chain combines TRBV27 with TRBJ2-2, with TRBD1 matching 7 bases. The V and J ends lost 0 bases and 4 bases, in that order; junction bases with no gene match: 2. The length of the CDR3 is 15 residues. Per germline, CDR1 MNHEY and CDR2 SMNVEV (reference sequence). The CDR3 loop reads CASSLSSGGTGELFF. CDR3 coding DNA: TGTGCCAGCAGTTTATCGTCAGGGGGCACCGGGGAGCTGTTTTTT.

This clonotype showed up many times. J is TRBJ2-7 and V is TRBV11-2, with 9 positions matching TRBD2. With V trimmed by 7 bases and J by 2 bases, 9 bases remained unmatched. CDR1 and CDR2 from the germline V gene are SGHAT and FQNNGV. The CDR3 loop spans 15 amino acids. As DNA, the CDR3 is TGTGCCAGCACCCCTATAGCGGGAGTAGCCTACGAGCAGTACTTC. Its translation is CASTPIAGVAYEQYF.

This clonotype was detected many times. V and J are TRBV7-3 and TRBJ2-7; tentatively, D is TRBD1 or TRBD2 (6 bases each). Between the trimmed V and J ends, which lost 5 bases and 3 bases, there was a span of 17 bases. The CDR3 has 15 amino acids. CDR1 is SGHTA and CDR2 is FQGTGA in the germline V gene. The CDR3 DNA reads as TGTGCCAGCAGCGCAGAGGGGGGCACAAGCTACGAGCAGTACTTC. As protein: CASSAEGGTSYEQYF.

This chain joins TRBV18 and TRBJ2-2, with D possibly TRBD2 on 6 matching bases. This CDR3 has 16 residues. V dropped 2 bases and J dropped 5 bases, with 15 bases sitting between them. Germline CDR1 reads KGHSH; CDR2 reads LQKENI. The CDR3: CASSPTREGGTGELFF. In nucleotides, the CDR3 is TGTGCCAGCTCACCAACAAGGGAAGGAGGGACCGGGGAGCTGTTTTTT.

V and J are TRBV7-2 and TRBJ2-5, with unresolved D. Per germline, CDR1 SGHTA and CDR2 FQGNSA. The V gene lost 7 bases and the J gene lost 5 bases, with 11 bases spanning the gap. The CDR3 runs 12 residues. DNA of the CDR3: TGTGCCAGCACCTCGCCGGGTGAGACCCAGTACTTC. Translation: CASTSPGETQYF.

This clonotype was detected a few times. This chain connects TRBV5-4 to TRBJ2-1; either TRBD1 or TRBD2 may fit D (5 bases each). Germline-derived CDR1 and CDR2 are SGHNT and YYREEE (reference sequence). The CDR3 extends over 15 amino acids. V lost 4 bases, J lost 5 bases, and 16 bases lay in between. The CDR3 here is CASSGPGRGNNEQFF. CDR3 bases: TGTGCCAGCAGCGGGCCGGGACGGGGCAACAATGAGCAGTTCTTC. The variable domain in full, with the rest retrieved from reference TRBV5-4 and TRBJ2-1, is ETGVTQSPTHLIKTRGQQVTLRCSSQSGHNTVSWYQQALGQGPQFIFQYYREEENGRGNFPPRFSGLQFPNYSSELNVNALELDDSALYLCASSGPGRGNNEQFFGPGTRLTVL.

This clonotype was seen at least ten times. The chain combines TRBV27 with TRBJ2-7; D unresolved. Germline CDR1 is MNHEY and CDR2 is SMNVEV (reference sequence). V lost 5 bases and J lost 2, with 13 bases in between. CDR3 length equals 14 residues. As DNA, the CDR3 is TGTGCCAGCAGTGTTAAGGGTTTGGCCTACGAGCAGTACTTC. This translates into CASSVKGLAYEQYF.

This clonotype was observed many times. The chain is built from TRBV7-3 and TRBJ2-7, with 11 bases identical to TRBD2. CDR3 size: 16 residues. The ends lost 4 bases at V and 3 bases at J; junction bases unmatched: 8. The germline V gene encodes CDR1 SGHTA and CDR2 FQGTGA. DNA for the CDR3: TGTGCCAGCAGCTCACAGGGGACTAGCGGAGTCTACGAGCAGTACTTC. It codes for CASSSQGTSGVYEQYF. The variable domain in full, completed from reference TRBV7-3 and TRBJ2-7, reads GAGVSQTPSNKVTEKGKYVELRCDPISGHTALYWYRQSLGQGPEFLIYFQGTGAADDSGLPNDRFFAVRPEGSVSTLKIQRTERGDSAVYLCASSSQGTSGVYEQYFGPGTRLTVT.

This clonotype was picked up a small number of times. The CDR3 bases are TGTGCCAGCAGCGTAGGCGGGACCTATTACAATGAGCAGTTCTTC. It is translated as CASSVGGTYYNEQFF. This chain uses TRBV9 with TRBJ2-1, with D perhaps matching TRBD2 (6 bases). V was clipped by 0 bases and J by 4 bases, with 11 bases between them. This CDR3 has 15 residues. Germline V gene sequence: CDR1 SGDLS, CDR2 YYNGEE.

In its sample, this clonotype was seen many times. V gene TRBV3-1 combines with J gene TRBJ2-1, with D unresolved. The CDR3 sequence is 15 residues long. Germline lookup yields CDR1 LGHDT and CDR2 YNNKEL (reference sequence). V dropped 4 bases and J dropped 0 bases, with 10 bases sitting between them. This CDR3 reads CASSPDGSSYNEQFF. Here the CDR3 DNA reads TGTGCCAGCAGCCCGGACGGTAGCTCCTACAATGAGCAGTTCTTC.

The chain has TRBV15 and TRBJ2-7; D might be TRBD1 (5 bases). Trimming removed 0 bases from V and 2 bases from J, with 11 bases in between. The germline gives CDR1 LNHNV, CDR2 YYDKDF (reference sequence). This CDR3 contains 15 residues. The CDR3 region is CATSRDPGIPYEQYF. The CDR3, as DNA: TGTGCCACCAGCAGAGATCCAGGGATCCCCTACGAGCAGTACTTC.

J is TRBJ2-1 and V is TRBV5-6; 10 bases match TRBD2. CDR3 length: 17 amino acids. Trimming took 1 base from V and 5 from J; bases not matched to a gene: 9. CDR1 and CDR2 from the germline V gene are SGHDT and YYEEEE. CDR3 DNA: TGTGCCAGCAGCTTGAGGTCTAGCGGGAGTTCCCACAATGAGCAGTTCTTC. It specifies CASSLRSSGSSHNEQFF.

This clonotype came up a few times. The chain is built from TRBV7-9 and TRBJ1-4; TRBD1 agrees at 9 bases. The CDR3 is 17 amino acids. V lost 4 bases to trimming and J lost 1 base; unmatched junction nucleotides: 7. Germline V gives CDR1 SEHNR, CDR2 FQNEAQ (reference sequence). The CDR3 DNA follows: TGTGCCAGCAGCTATCACAGGGGGCGGATAACTAATGAAAAACTGTTTTTT. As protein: CASSYHRGRITNEKLFF. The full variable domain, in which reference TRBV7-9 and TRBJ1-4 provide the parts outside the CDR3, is DTGVSQNPRHKITKRGQNVTFRCDPISEHNRLYWYRQTLGQGPEFLTYFQNEAQLEKSRLLSDRFSAERPKGSFSTLEIQRTEQGDSAMYLCASSYHRGRITNEKLFFGSGTQLSVL.

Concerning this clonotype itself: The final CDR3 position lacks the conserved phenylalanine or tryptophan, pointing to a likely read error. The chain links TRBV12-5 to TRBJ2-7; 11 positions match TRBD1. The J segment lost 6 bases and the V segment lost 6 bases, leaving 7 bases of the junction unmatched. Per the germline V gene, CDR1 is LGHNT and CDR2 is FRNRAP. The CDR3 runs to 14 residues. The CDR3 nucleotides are TGTGCTAGTGGAAGGGGACAGGGGGACAGCGAGCAGTACCTC. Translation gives CASGRGQGDSEQYL.

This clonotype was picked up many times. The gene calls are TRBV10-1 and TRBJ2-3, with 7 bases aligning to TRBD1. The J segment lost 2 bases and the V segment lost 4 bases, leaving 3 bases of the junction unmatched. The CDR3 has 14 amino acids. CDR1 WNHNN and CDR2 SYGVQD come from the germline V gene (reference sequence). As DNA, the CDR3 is TGCGCCAGCAGTGCGGACAGGTACACAGATACGCAGTATTTT. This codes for CASSADRYTDTQYF.

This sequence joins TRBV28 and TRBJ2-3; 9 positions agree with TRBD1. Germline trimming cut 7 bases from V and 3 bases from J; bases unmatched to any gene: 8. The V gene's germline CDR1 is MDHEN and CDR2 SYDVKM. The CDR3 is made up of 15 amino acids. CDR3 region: CASTRTGALTDTQYF. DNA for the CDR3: TGTGCCAGCACCAGGACAGGGGCCTTGACAGATACGCAGTATTTT.

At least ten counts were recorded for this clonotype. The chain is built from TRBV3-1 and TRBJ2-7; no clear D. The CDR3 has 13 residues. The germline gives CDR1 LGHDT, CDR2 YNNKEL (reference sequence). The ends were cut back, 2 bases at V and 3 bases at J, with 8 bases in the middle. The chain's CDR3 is CASSQLDDYEQYF. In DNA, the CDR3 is TGTGCCAGCAGCCAACTCGATGACTACGAGCAGTACTTC.

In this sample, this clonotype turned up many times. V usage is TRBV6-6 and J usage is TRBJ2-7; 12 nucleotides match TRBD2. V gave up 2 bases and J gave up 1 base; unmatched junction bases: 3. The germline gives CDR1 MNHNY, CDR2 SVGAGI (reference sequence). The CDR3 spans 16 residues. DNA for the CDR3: TGTGCCAGCAGTTACAAACTAGCGGGAGGATCCTACGAGCAGTACTTC. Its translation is CASSYKLAGGSYEQYF.

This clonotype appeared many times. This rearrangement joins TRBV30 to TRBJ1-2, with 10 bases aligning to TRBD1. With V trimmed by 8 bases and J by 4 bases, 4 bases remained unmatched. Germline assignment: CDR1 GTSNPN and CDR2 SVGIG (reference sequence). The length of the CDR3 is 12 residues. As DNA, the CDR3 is TGTGCCACGACAGGGGGCTTCTATGGCTACACCTTC. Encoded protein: CATTGGFYGYTF.

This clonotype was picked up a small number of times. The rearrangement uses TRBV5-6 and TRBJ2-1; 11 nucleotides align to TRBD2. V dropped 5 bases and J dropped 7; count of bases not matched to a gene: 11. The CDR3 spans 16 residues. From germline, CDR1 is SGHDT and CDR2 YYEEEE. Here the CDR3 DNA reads TGTGCCAGCAGACTTTCGACTAGCGGGACGACGAATGAGCAGTTCTTC. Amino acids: CASRLSTSGTTNEQFF.

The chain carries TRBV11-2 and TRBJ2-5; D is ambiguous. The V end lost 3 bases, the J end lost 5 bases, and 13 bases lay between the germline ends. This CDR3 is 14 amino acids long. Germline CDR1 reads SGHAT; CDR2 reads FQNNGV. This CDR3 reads CASSFTIVRETQYF. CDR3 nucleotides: TGTGCCAGCAGCTTCACTATAGTACGCGAGACCCAGTACTTC.

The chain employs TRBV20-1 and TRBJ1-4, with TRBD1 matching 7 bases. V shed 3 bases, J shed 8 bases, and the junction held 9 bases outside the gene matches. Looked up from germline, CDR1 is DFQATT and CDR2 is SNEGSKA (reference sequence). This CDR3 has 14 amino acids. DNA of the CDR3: TGCAGTGCTAGGACCGACAGGGTAAAGGAAAAACTGTTTTTT. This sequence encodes CSARTDRVKEKLFF.

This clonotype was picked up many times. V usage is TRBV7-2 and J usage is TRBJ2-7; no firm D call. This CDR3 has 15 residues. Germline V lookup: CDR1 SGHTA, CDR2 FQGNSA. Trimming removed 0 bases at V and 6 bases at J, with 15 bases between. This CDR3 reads CASSLADPSLLEQYF. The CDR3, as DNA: TGTGCCAGCAGCTTAGCGGACCCGAGTTTGCTCGAGCAGTACTTC.

CDR3 in amino acids: CASSQRALAGYNEQFF. The CDR3, as DNA: TGCGCCAGCAGCCAAAGGGCCCTAGCGGGATACAATGAGCAGTTCTTC. The rearrangement links TRBV4-1 to TRBJ2-1; 9 bases match TRBD2. Germline CDR1 is MGHRA and CDR2 is YSYEKL. This CDR3 is built from 16 residues. The V gene end was trimmed by 2 bases and the J gene end by 4 bases; junction bases not matched to a gene: 6.

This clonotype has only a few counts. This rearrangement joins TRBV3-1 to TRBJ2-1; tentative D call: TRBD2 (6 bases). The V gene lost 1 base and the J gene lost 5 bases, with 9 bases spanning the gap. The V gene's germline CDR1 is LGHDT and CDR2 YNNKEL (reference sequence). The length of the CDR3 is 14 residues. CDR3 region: CASSQVLADNEQFF. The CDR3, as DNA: TGTGCCAGCAGCCAAGTACTAGCTGACAATGAGCAGTTCTTC.

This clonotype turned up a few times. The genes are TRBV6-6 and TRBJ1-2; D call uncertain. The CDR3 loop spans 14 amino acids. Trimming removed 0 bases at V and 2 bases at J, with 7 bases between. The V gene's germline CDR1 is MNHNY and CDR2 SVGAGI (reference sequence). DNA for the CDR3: TGTGCCAGCAGTTACTCCCCCGTGAACTATGGCTACACCTTC. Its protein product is CASSYSPVNYGYTF.

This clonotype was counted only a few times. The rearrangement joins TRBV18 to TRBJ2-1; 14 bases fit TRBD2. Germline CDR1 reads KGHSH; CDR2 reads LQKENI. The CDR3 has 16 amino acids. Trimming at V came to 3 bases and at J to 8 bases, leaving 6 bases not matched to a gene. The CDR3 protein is CASSPELGLAGDEQFF. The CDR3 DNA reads TGTGCCAGCTCACCTGAGTTGGGACTAGCGGGAGATGAGCAGTTCTTC. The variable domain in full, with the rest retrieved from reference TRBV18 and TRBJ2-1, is NAGVMQNPRHLVRRRGQEARLRCSPMKGHSHVYWYRQLPEEGLKFMVYLQKENIIDESGMPKERFSAEFPKEGPSILRIQQVVRGDSAAYFCASSPELGLAGDEQFFGPGTRLTVL.

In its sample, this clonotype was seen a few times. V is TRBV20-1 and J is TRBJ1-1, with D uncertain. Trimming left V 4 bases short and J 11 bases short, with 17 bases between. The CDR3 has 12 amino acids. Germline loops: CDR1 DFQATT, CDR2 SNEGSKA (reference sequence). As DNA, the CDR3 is TGCAGTGCTACCCCCACTGGACCTGGGGCTTTCTTT. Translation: CSATPTGPGAFF.

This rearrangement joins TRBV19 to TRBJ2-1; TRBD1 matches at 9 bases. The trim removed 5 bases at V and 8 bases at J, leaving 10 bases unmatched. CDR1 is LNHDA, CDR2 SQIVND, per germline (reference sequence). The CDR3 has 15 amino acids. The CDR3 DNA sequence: TGTGCCAGTAGTCTGCGGGACAGGGATAGAGATGAGCAGTTCTTC. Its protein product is CASSLRDRDRDEQFF.

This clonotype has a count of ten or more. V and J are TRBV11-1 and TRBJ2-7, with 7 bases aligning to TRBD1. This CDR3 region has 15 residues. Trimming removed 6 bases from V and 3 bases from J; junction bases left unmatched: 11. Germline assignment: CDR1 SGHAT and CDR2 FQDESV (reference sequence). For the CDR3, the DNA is TGTGCCAGCAGGAAAAGAGACCGGGACAGCTACGAGCAGTACTTC. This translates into CASRKRDRDSYEQYF.